These 20 T cell receptor beta chains were sequenced from one sample in a study of PD-1 blockade in classical Hodgkin lymphoma. The data were produced by immunoSEQ multiplex PCR, yet TCRdb's version contains in-frame clones alone and is incomplete. Of approximately 26,000 clones listed, around 80% are singletons. Time point meaning: cycle 4 day 1 (C4D1), after less than 7 weeks of nivolumab. Every patient relapsed after autologous stem cell transplantation, and brentuximab vedotin exposure varied. The sample was peripheral blood mononuclear cells (PBMCs), taken before the fourth cycle of nivolumab. These receptors came from a human donor with classical Hodgkin lymphoma.

The V call is TRBV28, the J call TRBJ1-5; 9 nucleotides line up with TRBD1. Trimming at V came to 6 bases and at J to 0 bases, leaving 12 bases not matched to a gene. Germline loops: CDR1 MDHEN, CDR2 SYDVKM. CDR3 length: 18 residues. CDR3: CASRIEDRGVLSNQPQHF. DNA for the CDR3: TGTGCCAGCAGGATTGAGGACAGGGGTGTACTTAGCAATCAGCCCCAGCATTTT.

The rearrangement uses TRBV5-1 and TRBJ2-3, with 11 nucleotides matching TRBD2. With 3 bases clipped from V and 3 bases from J, the junction kept 6 bases outside the gene matches. Germline CDR1 is SGHRS and CDR2 is YFSETQ. The CDR3 runs 16 residues. Written as DNA, the CDR3 is TGCGCCAGCAGCTGGGGTACTAGCGGGAGAACAGATACGCAGTATTTT. Its translation: CASSWGTSGRTDTQYF. Full variable domain (outside the CDR3, taken from reference TRBV5-1 and TRBJ2-3): KAGVTQTPRYLIKTRGQQVTLSCSPISGHRSVSWYQQTPGQGLQFLFEYFSETQRNKGNFPGRFSGRQFSNSRSEMNVSTLELGDSALYLCASSWGTSGRTDTQYFGPGTRLTVL.

This clone was recorded only once. V and J are TRBV18 and TRBJ2-7; tentatively, D is TRBD1 (6 bases). The CDR3 contains 14 residues. The germline V gene has CDR1 KGHSH and CDR2 LQKENI. V lost 2 bases and J lost 4, with 12 bases in between. CDR3 sequence: CASSPGDITYEQYF. CDR3 sequence (DNA): TGTGCCAGCTCACCAGGGGACATTACTTACGAGCAGTACTTC.

The chain links TRBV6-5 to TRBJ1-1; no firm D call. V was trimmed by 2 bases and J by 1 base, leaving 5 bases between them. Germline V gene data show CDR1 as MNHEY and CDR2 as SVGAGI. This CDR3 is built from 13 residues. CDR3 amino acids: CASSYVQNTEAFF. In DNA form, the CDR3 reads TGTGCCAGCAGTTACGTACAGAACACTGAAGCTTTCTTT.

The genes are TRBV5-1 and TRBJ2-1, with 7 bases that match TRBD2. The CDR3 consists of 16 residues. Trimming removed 4 bases from V and 7 bases from J; junction bases left unmatched: 14. CDR1 SGHRS and CDR2 YFSETQ come from the germline V gene. The CDR3 DNA follows: TGCGCCAGCAGCCCCTTGGGGGGGGAAGGTTTGAATGAGCAGTTCTTC. It yields the protein CASSPLGGEGLNEQFF.

The table lists this clone with a count of one. V gene TRBV2 combines with J gene TRBJ2-1, with TRBD1 as a possible D gene (6 bases). The CDR3 runs to 14 residues. Trimming removed 6 bases from V and 4 bases from J, with 13 bases in between. Germline V gives CDR1 SNHLY, CDR2 FYNNEI. The CDR3 spells CASRGHQAYNEQFF. CDR3 bases: TGTGCCAGCAGGGGACATCAGGCGTACAATGAGCAGTTCTTC.

The chain joins TRBV30 to TRBJ1-5; possibly TRBD1 for D (6 bases). Looked up from germline, CDR1 is GTSNPN and CDR2 is SVGIG (reference sequence). The CDR3 consists of 15 residues. Trimming removed 1 base from V and 2 bases from J, with 12 bases in between. CDR3 sequence (DNA): TGTGCCTGGAGTGCTACGGGGGGCGGCAATCAGCCCCAGCATTTT. This codes for CAWSATGGGNQPQHF.

This clone was counted a few times. The chain carries TRBV5-1 and TRBJ1-2, with D uncertain. CDR1 is SGHRS, CDR2 YFSETQ, per germline. The CDR3 is 14 amino acids. The V and J ends lost 0 bases and 8 bases respectively, with 14 bases between them. CDR3: CASSLVNPAGGYTF. The CDR3 DNA reads as TGCGCCAGCAGCTTGGTTAACCCCGCGGGAGGCTACACCTTC.

The chain recombines TRBV30 with TRBJ1-6; D is ambiguous. The CDR3 covers 14 residues. Germline CDR1 is GTSNPN and CDR2 is SVGIG (reference sequence). Trimming took off 2 bases at V and 0 bases at J, with 5 bases between the two ends. In nucleotides, the CDR3 is TGTGCCTGGAGTAAGAGCTCCTATAATTCACCCCTCCACTTT. It yields the protein CAWSKSSYNSPLHF.

V usage is TRBV6-6 and J usage is TRBJ1-5, with D possibly being TRBD1 (5 bases). Germline V gene data show CDR1 as MNHNY and CDR2 as SVGAGI (reference sequence). Trimming stripped 5 bases from V and 5 bases from J, with 10 bases between. This CDR3 spans 13 amino acids. Here the CDR3 DNA reads TGTGCCAGCAGTCTTCAGGGTGATCAGCCCCAGCATTTT. It encodes CASSLQGDQPQHF.

The chain employs TRBV5-8 and TRBJ2-3; D is ambiguous. V was trimmed by 4 bases and J by 6 bases, leaving 6 bases between them. Germline V gene data show CDR1 as SGHTS and CDR2 as YDEGEE. The CDR3 contains 11 residues. CDR3 residues: CASSMVDTQYF. The CDR3 DNA follows: TGTGCCAGCAGCATGGTGGATACGCAGTATTTT.

This clone was observed a few times. The chain links TRBV6-5 to TRBJ2-5; 10 bases map to TRBD1. V shed 6 bases and J 4 bases; nucleotides not matched to a gene: 2. This CDR3 spans 13 amino acids. Germline V gene sequence: CDR1 MNHEY, CDR2 SVGAGI. The CDR3 nucleotides read TGTGCCAGCAGACGGACAGGGGGAGAGACCCAGTACTTC. Its protein product is CASRRTGGETQYF.

DNA for the CDR3: TGCGCCAGCAGCCCCCGAATGAACACTGAAGCTTTCTTT. This translates into CASSPRMNTEAFF. The chain recombines TRBV5-1 with TRBJ1-1, with D unclear. Trimming removed 4 bases at V and 0 bases at J, with 7 bases between. Germline V gene sequence: CDR1 SGHRS, CDR2 YFSETQ. This CDR3 spans 13 amino acids.

This clone was seen only once. The V and J genes are TRBV6-1 and TRBJ2-3, with no clear D. Between the trimmed V and J ends, which lost 1 base and 3 bases, there was a span of 8 bases. The CDR3 sequence is 14 residues long. From germline, CDR1 is MNHNS and CDR2 SASEGT. The CDR3 sequence is CASSEVLGTDTQYF. The CDR3 bases are TGTGCCAGCAGTGAAGTTCTAGGTACAGATACGCAGTATTTT.

The chain links TRBV5-1 to TRBJ2-2, with unresolved D. Germline V gene sequence: CDR1 SGHRS, CDR2 YFSETQ. The CDR3 has 13 residues. Trimming stripped 4 bases from V and 4 bases from J, with 8 bases between. In DNA, the CDR3 is TGCGCCAGCAGCCAAGAGATCACCGGGGAGCTGTTTTTT. The encoded protein is CASSQEITGELFF.

This chain links TRBV7-2 with TRBJ2-7; D remains ambiguous. CDR3 length equals 12 residues. CDR1 SGHTA and CDR2 FQGNSA come from the germline V gene. V was pared by 0 bases and J by 7 bases, with 7 bases between. CDR3 in amino acids: CASSLARGEQYF. DNA of the CDR3: TGTGCCAGCAGCTTAGCCCGCGGTGAGCAGTACTTC.

The chain uses TRBV7-2 and TRBJ2-3; D is unclear. The germline CDR1 and CDR2 sequences are SGHTA and FQGNSA. This CDR3 spans 11 amino acids. V was trimmed by 3 bases and J by 2 bases, leaving 0 bases between them. For the CDR3, the DNA is TGTGCCAGCAGCTTCACAGATACGCAGTATTTT. Residues: CASSFTDTQYF.

CDR3 loop: CASSLGHGVGTGELFF. CDR3 DNA sequence: TGTGCCAGCAGCTTGGGTCACGGCGTGGGCACCGGGGAGCTGTTTTTT. This chain connects TRBV5-6 to TRBJ2-2; D call uncertain. This CDR3 contains 16 residues. The germline gives CDR1 SGHDT, CDR2 YYEEEE. The V gene lost 0 bases and the J gene lost 4 bases, with 13 bases spanning the gap. Full variable domain (remainder filled in from reference TRBV5-6 and TRBJ2-2): DAGVTQSPTHLIKTRGQQVTLRCSPKSGHDTVSWYQQALGQGPQFIFQYYEEEERQRGNFPDRFSGHQFPNYSSELNVNALLLGDSALYLCASSLGHGVGTGELFFGEGSRLTVL.

The gene calls are TRBV15 and TRBJ2-2; maybe TRBD2 (5 bases). V lost 1 base and J lost 8, with 17 bases in between. Looked up from germline, CDR1 is LNHNV and CDR2 is YYDKDF (reference sequence). The CDR3 loop spans 16 amino acids. The CDR3 DNA is TGTGCCACCAGCAGAGGCCTAGCTAGTACGGCTGGGGAGCTGTTTTTT. This encodes CATSRGLASTAGELFF.

This clone was detected only a few times. This chain uses TRBV5-1 with TRBJ1-1; no clear D. V lost 4 bases, J lost 4 bases, and 11 bases lay in between. This CDR3 contains 13 residues. The germline gives CDR1 SGHRS, CDR2 YFSETQ. CDR3 nucleotides: TGCGCCAGCAGCGCGGGGATAGGCACTGAAGCTTTCTTT. It yields the protein CASSAGIGTEAFF.